These T cell receptor beta chains were read from a single sample in a study of blood T cell repertoires in COVID-19. Assay: immunoSEQ multiplex PCR; the TCRdb copy retains only in-frame clones and omits some. The sample lists about 250,000 clones, about 85% seen once, with under 4% in the top ten. The specimen sequenced was peripheral blood. The receptors originated from a man aged 18 to 30 with active or convalescent COVID-19. Each CDR3 is given with its conserved first and last residue. D genes are given only for firm matches. Clone size is given for some rows only: seen once, a few or many times, or a class if the clone is expanded.

CDR3aa	CDR3nt	abundance	v_gene	j_gene	d_gene
CASSHGGGPYGYTF	TGTGCCAGCAGCCACGGGGGGGGACCTTATGGCTACACCTTC	NA	TRBV7-9	TRBJ1-2	NA
CASSPYRRAGGQAYYGYTF	TGTGCCAGCAGCCCGTACCGCCGGGCAGGGGGCCAAGCATACTATGGCTACACCTTC	NA	TRBV7-2	TRBJ1-2	TRBD1
CAGGAASNQPQHF	TGTGCCGGGGGGGCGGCTAGCAATCAGCCCCAGCATTTT	NA	TRBV28	TRBJ1-5	NA
CASSSRVVGEKLFF	TGTGCCAGCAGCTCCAGGGTAGTAGGAGAAAAACTGTTTTTT	NA	TRBV28	TRBJ1-4	NA
CASSQQGLADYNEQFF	TGTGCCAGCAGCCAGCAGGGACTAGCGGACTACAATGAGCAGTTCTTC	NA	TRBV7-3	TRBJ2-1	TRBD2
CASSQSREPLHF	TGTGCCAGCAGCCAATCCAGGGAACCCCTCCACTTT	few	TRBV4-2	TRBJ1-6	NA
CASSSGMGAHDQPQHF	TGTGCCAGCAGCTCTGGTATGGGGGCGCACGATCAGCCCCAGCATTTT	NA	TRBV7-6	TRBJ1-5	NA
CASSFLTGLYNEQFF	TGTGCCAGCAGCTTTTTAACGGGTCTCTACAATGAGCAGTTCTTC	once	TRBV5-6	TRBJ2-1	NA
CASSEGFRGRTEAFF	TGTGCCAGCAGTGAAGGTTTTCGGGGGAGGACTGAAGCTTTCTTT	NA	TRBV6-1	TRBJ1-1	NA
CASSPQGRAEGPEAFF	TGTGCCAGCAGCCCCCAAGGCAGGGCGGAAGGGCCCGAAGCTTTCTTT	NA	TRBV7-9	TRBJ1-1	NA
CASSYGTANTEAFF	TGTGCCAGCAGCTACGGGACAGCGAACACTGAAGCTTTCTTT	NA	TRBV7-2	TRBJ1-1	TRBD1
CASSETGLGIYNEQFF	TGTGCCAGCAGCGAGACGGGACTAGGGATTTACAATGAGCAGTTCTTC	NA	TRBV9	TRBJ2-1	TRBD2
CASSFRHLENEQYF	TGTGCCAGCAGCTTTAGACACCTCGAGAACGAGCAGTACTTC	NA	TRBV7-2	TRBJ2-7	NA
CAISERRGSPGGEQYF	TGTGCCATCAGTGAGAGGCGCGGGAGTCCGGGTGGGGAGCAGTACTTC	NA	TRBV10-3	TRBJ2-7	TRBD2
CASSLVSGHGGKTDTQYF	TGCGCCAGCAGCTTGGTTAGCGGGCATGGGGGGAAAACAGATACGCAGTATTTT	NA	TRBV5-1	TRBJ2-3	TRBD2
CASSPRTGGRYSNQPQHF	TGTGCCAGTAGTCCGAGGACAGGGGGTCGATATAGCAATCAGCCCCAGCATTTT	NA	TRBV19	TRBJ1-5	TRBD1
CASRDRGLYGYTF	TGTGCCAGCCGGGACAGGGGGCTCTATGGCTACACCTTC	once	TRBV2	TRBJ1-2	TRBD1
CASSTGLAGGLNTGELFF	TGCGCCAGCAGCACCGGACTAGCGGGGGGCCTAAACACCGGGGAGCTGTTTTTT	NA	TRBV5-1	TRBJ2-2	TRBD2
CASSATRTATGTEAFF	TGTGCCAGCAGCGCGACACGGACAGCCACGGGGACTGAAGCTTTCTTT	few	TRBV9	TRBJ1-1	NA
CASRLGNRDRGLLQRYEQYF	TGTGCAAGTCGCTTAGGGAACCGGGACAGGGGTCTCTTGCAGAGGTACGAGCAGTACTTC	NA	TRBV12-2	TRBJ2-7	NA
CASSGGQQETQYF	TGCGCCAGCAGTGGCGGGCAGCAAGAGACCCAGTACTTC	NA	TRBV5-1	TRBJ2-5	NA
CASSASGQSFGNEQFF	TGTGCCAGCAGCGCGTCAGGGCAGTCTTTTGGGAATGAGCAGTTCTTC	NA	TRBV5-4	TRBJ2-1	NA
CASSFFLGLAGLEEQYF	TGCGCCAGCAGCTTTTTCCTCGGACTAGCGGGTTTAGAGGAGCAGTACTTC	NA	TRBV5-1	TRBJ2-7	TRBD2
CASSLTGRETQYF	TGTGCCAGCAGCTTAACAGGGAGAGAGACCCAGTACTTC	NA	TRBV3-1/TRBV3-2	TRBJ2-5	NA
CASSQGRGDRETQYF	TGCGCCAGCAGCCAAGGGCGGGGGGACAGAGAGACCCAGTACTTC	NA	TRBV4-3	TRBJ2-5	NA
CASGQPGTDYGAFF	TGTGCCAGCGGCCAGCCCGGGACAGATTATGGGGCTTTCTTT	NA	TRBV6-5	TRBJ1-1	TRBD1
CASSTSLEIGYTF	TGTGCCAGCAGCACCTCCTTGGAGATTGGCTACACCTTC	once	TRBV9	TRBJ1-2	NA
CAWKRLGQTMNTEAFF	TGTGCCTGGAAGAGGTTAGGACAGACCATGAACACTGAAGCTTTCTTT	NA	TRBV30	TRBJ1-1	NA
CASRPQQTGEAFF	TGCGCCAGCAGACCCCAACAAACAGGTGAAGCTTTCTTT	NA	TRBV5-1	TRBJ1-1	NA
CASRGQGLDDTEAFF	TGTGCCAGCAGGGGACAGGGCTTGGACGACACTGAAGCTTTCTTT	NA	TRBV2	TRBJ1-1	TRBD1
CASRQREYTGELFF	TGTGCCAGCAGGCAGCGGGAGTACACCGGGGAGCTGTTTTTT	NA	TRBV9	TRBJ2-2	TRBD2
CASSQSRTGNTEAFF	TGTGCCAGCAGCCAATCAAGGACAGGGAACACTGAAGCTTTCTTT	NA	TRBV6-5	TRBJ1-1	TRBD1
CASSDQDRGGNNEQFF	TGTGCCAGCAGCGACCAGGACAGGGGGGGCAACAATGAGCAGTTCTTC	NA	TRBV9	TRBJ2-1	TRBD1
CASSYSSGASQETQYF	TGTGCCAGCAGCTACTCTAGCGGGGCCTCCCAAGAGACCCAGTACTTC	NA	TRBV7-7	TRBJ2-5	TRBD2
CASIPPTKTSTDTQYF	TGTGCCAGCATACCACCAACGAAGACTAGCACAGATACGCAGTATTTT	NA	TRBV7-9	TRBJ2-3	NA
CASSLARLAGGLTYGYTF	TGTGCCAGCAGCTTAGCGCGTCTGGCAGGGGGCCTTACTTATGGCTACACCTTC	NA	TRBV7-2	TRBJ1-2	TRBD1
CASSFGWWRGSSYEQYF	TGTGCCAGCAGCTTCGGGTGGTGGCGGGGCAGCTCCTACGAGCAGTACTTC	NA	TRBV7-2	TRBJ2-7	NA
CASSSSGRSTDTQYF	TGTGCCAGCAGTTCCTCGGGCCGTAGTACAGATACGCAGTATTTT	NA	TRBV6-2/TRBV6-3	TRBJ2-3	NA
CASSPRAMGTDTDTQYF	TGTGCCAGCAGCCCGAGAGCCATGGGCACGGACACAGATACGCAGTATTTT	NA	TRBV9	TRBJ2-3	NA
CASSFQGFGDTQYF	TGTGCCAGCAGCTTTCAGGGGTTTGGAGATACGCAGTATTTT	NA	TRBV27	TRBJ2-3	NA
CASSLSGQGASGELFF	TGTGCCAGCAGCTTATCGGGACAGGGGGCTAGCGGGGAGCTGTTTTTT	NA	TRBV7-3	TRBJ2-2	TRBD1